This T cell receptor beta chain appears in the sequencing data of a study of cytomegalovirus exposure and HLA in healthy donors listed by TCRdb under 2017. Study-level background: In an earlier analysis of roughly 590 of the donors, around 300 Gb of sequence data and 100 million or so unique TCR beta sequences from about 179 million T cells were reported. An early release that covered some 640 HLA-typed donors contained 300 to 350 gigabases of sequencing data and tens of millions of unique TCR sequences. Among the approximately 420 genotyped donors, approximately 76% belonged to the genetic ancestry cluster associated with self-reported Caucasian donors. The study aimed to test whether signatures of past pathogen exposure could be identified by cataloging public T cell receptors. Using immunosequencing, the study profiled T cell repertoires from some 670 subjects and related those repertoires to cytomegalovirus serostatus. In addition to the first cohort of roughly 700 subjects, a separate validation cohort of approximately 130 different subjects was used. To predict cytomegalovirus infection status, the study combined high-throughput TCR immunosequencing, statistical association of individual TCRs with disease status, and machine learning. A later analysis re-examined previously published TCR beta repertoires from roughly 720 donors and added high-resolution HLA genotyping to investigate patterns of TCR occurrence. Rather than using new phenotypic data, the later analysis identified candidate immune exposures from TCR beta sequences and from how often those sequences occurred across donors. To decide whether each TCR beta V gene segment behaved as functional or pseudogenic, an earlier analysis of some 600 of the donors relied on high-throughput TCR beta sequencing. Alongside the repertoire data, information on donor age, sex, ethnicity and CMV serostatus was compiled. In a later genetic analysis, genome-wide SNP genotypes for 398 of the 666 donors were used, and that subset was treated as a discovery cohort. Every discovery cohort repertoire had been produced on one sequencing platform. HLA typing covered class I and class II loci at four-digit resolution. The number of typed donors differed by locus: about 629-630 for A, B, C, DRB1 and DQB1; some 500 for DQA1; around 580 for DPA1; and about 470 for DPB1. Roughly five DR-DQ haplotypes were handled as single units for association and clustering, since linkage in the cohort was strong. On average, roughly 240,000 unique TCR beta nucleotide sequences were sequenced per donor among 300 to 500 genotyped donors of the cohort, with roughly 18% of those sequences being non-productive.

Libraries were made using the immunoSEQ multiplex PCR assay. The multiplex PCR relied on a mix of 60 forward primers for TCR Vbeta segments and 13 reverse primers for TCR Jbeta segments. The CDR3 region of rearranged TCR beta genes was amplified from genomic DNA by a multiplex PCR assay. Amplified TCR beta libraries were sequenced as 87-base-pair reads on the Illumina HiSeq System. Per the original workflow: A later analysis counted tens of millions of unique TCR beta chains across the 666 repertoires, and about 10 million of these chains were shared by at least two donors. A nearest-neighbor algorithm error-corrected the raw reads and collapsed the reads into unique sequences, merging closely related sequences to remove PCR and sequencing errors. CDR3 sequences were aligned to IMGT reference sequences to assign V, D and J gene segments. For a sequence to be retained, at least a six-nucleotide match to both a V gene segment and a J gene segment was required. Rearrangements were called productive when the CDR3 lacked stop codons and stayed in frame with V and J; all others were non-productive. CDR3 was defined by IMGT convention, running from the second conserved V-encoded cysteine to the conserved J-encoded phenylalanine. The earlier analysis of 587 of the donors excluded sequences that lacked an unambiguous match to a single V gene segment. An earlier analysis of a few hundred of the donors called V segments functional above 56.7% productive rearrangements and segregating when the between-donor standard deviation exceeded 5%. A statistical classification framework was developed to diagnose cytomegalovirus status using the catalog of TCR beta chain sequences. A later analysis assigned V and J genes by comparing TCR nucleotide sequences with IMGT/GENE-DB human TR gene sequences. In a later analysis, CDR3 sequences and most-parsimonious VDJ recombination scenarios were assigned using the TCRdist pipeline. In a later analysis, each TCR beta chain was defined by its CDR3 amino acid sequence together with its V-gene family, and reads lacking a unique V-gene family were excluded. In a later analysis, 450 to 600 highly shared, low-generation-probability nucleotide sequences were removed to address suspected cross-contamination and a sequencing artifact. In a later analysis, a clonal expansion index was calculated for each public chain from normalized within-repertoire ranks of inferred template counts. In a later analysis, generation probabilities were computed with a VDJ recombination model fitted to out-of-frame rearrangements, and the resulting probabilities were checked against IGoR. In a later analysis, hypergeometric tests were used to score TCR-TCR, TCR-HLA and TCR-CMV co-occurrence, with a repertoire-size bias correction applied to TCR pairs. False discovery rates were estimated in a later analysis by permuting HLA or CMV assignments 20 times. A later analysis grouped co-occurring TCRs with DBSCAN, adding TCRdist sequence similarity when clustering within HLA-allele-positive subsets. Repertoires with fewer than 30,000 or more than 120,000 public chains were left out of co-occurrence clustering, as were roughly five repertoires with anomalous nucleotide sharing. TCRdb's version of the immuneACCESS table is confined to in-frame rearrangements and falls short of the full clone set. An unresolved V gene accounts for under half of the shortfall where checked; the remainder is of unknown origin. The V and J calls and the clone size are those of that table, but D and trimming were determined from the DNA. Across this sample there are fewer than 100,000 clones, with over 75% seen only once. Jointly, the top ten make up roughly 3.2% of the sample.

In total, over 600 healthy bone marrow donors made up the cohort. At the time of sampling, every cohort member was nominally healthy, though immune exposures that went unrecorded were likely present. The donor tested CMV seronegative, placing the donor among the 350 or so seronegative members of the cohort. Each donor provided a peripheral blood sample, and peripheral blood mononuclear cells were used for TCR beta sequencing. Genomic DNA was extracted from the blood cell samples with the Qiagen DNeasy Blood Extraction Kit. Between the V and J ends, shortened by 2 bases and 7 bases respectively, the junction contains 14 bases. Sequences SGHVS (CDR1) and FQNEAQ (CDR2) are obtained from the germline V gene. The CDR3 covers 15 residues, taking in both the cysteine and the phenylalanine. Of the read, only the CDR3 DNA is kept; its 45 bases are in frame from base 1. Paper-wide results and their limitations: A later analysis associated 16,951 TCR beta sequences with specific HLA alleles at a false discovery rate of 0.05. It was suggested by the authors that the approach could potentially be generalized to other disease states and immunological phenotypes. The sequencing pipeline was judged likely to have produced a cluster of highly shared sequence variants as a technical artifact. Three of the identified cytomegalovirus-associated TCR beta chains were confirmed in vitro to be specific for cytomegalovirus antigens. In an earlier analysis of more than 500 of the donors, most TCR beta V segments appeared in productive rearrangements about 90% or about 30% of the time, broadly matching IMGT annotations. In a later analysis, most CMV-associated TCR beta chains were found to appear HLA-restricted, with HLA associations seemingly driven largely by CMV exposure. In both the original and validation cohorts, the classifier was reported to diagnose cytomegalovirus status with high specificity and sensitivity. Because counts were too low, seventeen rarely observed V segments, including chromosome 9 orphons, were excluded from the earlier analysis of several hundred of the donors. The presence/absence analyses assumed that sequencing depth was roughly uniform across donors, and that assumption may not be true. A total of 150 to 200 TCR beta chains were listed by the study as associated with cytomegalovirus. CMV serostatus was the only immune exposure information available for the cohort. In a later genetic analysis, fewer N-insertions in productive TCRs were reported among donors in an Asian-associated ancestry cluster than the roughly 700-donor mean. Strong co-occurrence of HLA alleles, especially DR and DQ, made assigning TCR associations to individual alleles difficult. A later analysis found that HLA-associated TCR beta chains were more clonally expanded and had lower generation probabilities than equally common non-associated chains. Some IMGT-functional V segments, including TRBV6-2 and TRBV6-3, could not be distinguished by the 87-base-pair reads and were therefore excluded. Correlated functional status among segregating V segments might reflect linkage disequilibrium, but an unknown experimental factor could not be ruled out. Because HLA typing was unavailable for some donors at each locus, only the typed subset was used in association tests. A further reported finding was that TCR beta sequences accurately predicted the HLA-A and HLA-B alleles for most subjects in the first cohort. In a later analysis, several top co-occurrence clusters were reported to appear linked to parvovirus B19, influenza, CMV and Epstein-Barr virus. While some public TCRs were present in many individuals, most TCR sequences turned up only very rarely across donors. V-gene and J-gene trimming of TCR beta chains was associated with a missense DCLRE1C variant in a later genetic analysis, and the association was replicated in an independent cohort. Only TCR beta chains were sequenced in this cohort, and the absence of alpha or paired-chain data limited detectable features. In a later analysis, TCR association rates were found to vary across HLA loci, with the most associated TCRs seen for DRB1 alleles and the fewest for HLA-C alleles.

A remark on this clone: No antigen is known for it. Per-base qualities were not stored, and no clone one base away is much larger.

The rearrangement joined TRBV7-8 to TRBJ2-2; the D gene remains uncertain. The sequencing input was PBMCs. The source of this sequence is a man aged 35 to 55 in good health and CMV-seronegative. The CDR3 in this case is CASSLSRTWSGELFF. The nucleotide sequence is TGTGCCAGCAGCTTATCCCGCACCTGGAGCGGGGAGCTGTTTTTT.